This entry concerns a single TCR beta chain. Its antigen is still unknown. This specimen comes from a study of metastatic and nonmetastatic thyroid tumors. Study-level information: Thyroid patients, malignant and benign, had repertoires compared across blood and tumor or nodule tissue.

Study-level points and caveats: Versus benign nodules, malignant thyroid tumors reportedly had significantly higher TCR beta diversity, in blood and tumor.

The germline gives CDR1 SGHRS, CDR2 YFSETQ. The CDR3 is 15 amino acids. J was trimmed by 4 bases and V by 2 bases; bases with no gene match: 5. Patients underwent thyroid surgery, and none had received any treatment before it. In the authors' methods: CDR3 differences across clinicopathological groups were used to build a distant-metastasis classifier for papillary thyroid cancer. TCRdb called clones again from the PCR reads with MiXCR. What appears here as the V and J calls and clone size reflects TCRdb's work, not the paper's. The data hold over 15,000 clones, with around 3.8% observed a single time.

The clonotype comes from a female donor with papillary thyroid cancer or a benign thyroid nodule (not recorded which). Some clones in this sample may be carry-over from other donors' samples. The material sequenced was tumor tissue. J is TRBJ2-2 and V is TRBV5-1; the match to TRBD1 covers 7 bases. CDR3 amino acids: CASSLGQGVTGELFF. CDR3 in DNA: TGCGCCAGCAGCTTAGGGCAGGGGGTCACCGGGGAGCTGTTTTTT.